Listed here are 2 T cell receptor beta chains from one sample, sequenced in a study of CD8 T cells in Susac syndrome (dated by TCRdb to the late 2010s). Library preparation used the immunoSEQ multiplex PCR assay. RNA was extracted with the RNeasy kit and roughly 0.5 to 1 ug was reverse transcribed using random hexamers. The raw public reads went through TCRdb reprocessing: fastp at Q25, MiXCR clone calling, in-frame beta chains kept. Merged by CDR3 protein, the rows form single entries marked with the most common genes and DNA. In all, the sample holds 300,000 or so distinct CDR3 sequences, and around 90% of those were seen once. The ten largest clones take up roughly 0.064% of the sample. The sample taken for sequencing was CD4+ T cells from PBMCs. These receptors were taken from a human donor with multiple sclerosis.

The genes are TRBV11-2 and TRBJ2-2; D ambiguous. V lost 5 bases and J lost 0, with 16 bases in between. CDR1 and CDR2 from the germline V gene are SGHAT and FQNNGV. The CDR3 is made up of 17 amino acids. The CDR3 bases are TGTGCCAGCAGCCAAATGTGGAGTTACGCGAACACCGGGGAGCTGTTTTTT. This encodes CASSQMWSYANTGELFF.

The CDR3 region is CASSPVSTGELFF. CDR3 coding DNA: TGTGCCTCTTCTCCGGTTTCCACCGGGGAGCTGTTTTTT. The chain links TRBV12-3 or TRBV12-4 to TRBJ2-2; D call uncertain. Trimming took off 11 bases at V and 4 bases at J, with 14 bases between the two ends. This CDR3 has 13 residues.